The subject of this entry is one T cell receptor (beta chain). Its target is unknown. The sample is drawn from a study of CD8+ T cells in alopecia areata. General study findings and limits: Lesional scalp, especially alopecia totalis/universalis, showed higher clonality than normal scalp.

The investigators collected lesional scalp punch biopsies and peripheral blood from alopecia areata patients. Trimming took off 8 bases at V and 2 bases at J, with 15 bases between the two ends. CDR1 and CDR2 (germline): SNHLY, FYNNEI. This CDR3 is 14 amino acids long. Sequencing templates came from extracted RNA that was reverse transcribed into cDNA. Sequenced by immunoSEQ multiplex PCR; TCRdb stores in-frame clones only, minus some. The sample carries more than 95,000 clones, around 45% recorded once. This rearrangement joins TRBV2 to TRBJ2-5, with D possibly TRBD2 on 7 matching bases. This clonotype was obtained from a human donor with alopecia areata. The material sequenced was NKG2D-low CD8+ T cells sorted from blood. The CDR3, as DNA: TGTGCCAGCCACCCCCGGGGGGCGCAAGAGACCCAGTACTTC. Protein sequence: CASHPRGAQETQYF. Drawing the rest from reference TRBV2 and TRBJ2-5, the complete variable domain is EPEVTQTPSHQVTQMGQEVILRCVPISNHLYFYWYRQILGQKVEFLVSFYNNEISEKSEIFDDQFSVERPDGSNFTLKIRSTKLEDSAMYFCASHPRGAQETQYFGPGTRLLVL.